This is a list of T cell receptor beta chains from one sample in a study of T cells after yellow fever vaccination. TCRdb passed the 5' RACE reads through MiXCR, listing each CDR3 protein once. Of roughly 300,000 distinct CDR3 sequences listed, around 8.1% are singletons. The sample in question was PBMCs, obtained approximately 40 days after the first yellow fever vaccination. The source is a man aged 18 to 30 who received the YFV17D yellow fever vaccine. CDR3s include the opening cysteine and the closing phenylalanine or tryptophan. Each record gives: CDR3 protein, CDR3 DNA, V gene, J gene, clone size, D gene. D genes are given only for firm matches. Rows give clone size only sometimes, using once, few, many, or a class for an expanded clone.

CDR3aa: CASSLLVRDTEAFF
CDR3nt: TGCGCCAGCAGCCTTCTCGTTAGGGACACTGAAGCTTTCTTT
v_gene: TRBV4-3
j_gene: TRBJ1-1
abundance: -
d_gene: -

CDR3aa: CSARDRVRAFF
CDR3nt: TGCAGTGCTAGAGACAGGGTACGTGCTTTCTTT
v_gene: TRBV20-1
j_gene: TRBJ1-1
abundance: few
d_gene: -

CDR3aa: CASSPVAGGADQETQYF
CDR3nt: TGTGCCAGCAGCCCAGTCGCCGGGGGGGCTGACCAAGAGACCCAGTACTTC
v_gene: TRBV4-2
j_gene: TRBJ2-5
abundance: few
d_gene: TRBD2

CDR3aa: CASSQEVGDEKLFF
CDR3nt: TGTGCCAGCAGCCAAGAAGTAGGGGATGAAAAACTGTTTTTT
v_gene: TRBV4-2
j_gene: TRBJ1-4
abundance: few
d_gene: -

CDR3aa: CASSEGTGELFF
CDR3nt: TGTGCCAGCAGTGAGGGGACCGGGGAGCTGTTTTTT
v_gene: TRBV6-4
j_gene: TRBJ2-2
abundance: many
d_gene: -

CDR3aa: CSVPGTGSTEAFF
CDR3nt: TGCAGCGTCCCGGGGACAGGGAGCACTGAAGCTTTCTTT
v_gene: TRBV29-1
j_gene: TRBJ1-1
abundance: -
d_gene: TRBD1

CDR3aa: CASSLAVRQGGNIQYF
CDR3nt: TGCGCCAGCAGCTTGGCCGTACGACAGGGAGGTAACATTCAGTACTTC
v_gene: TRBV5-1
j_gene: TRBJ2-4
abundance: few
d_gene: -

CDR3aa: CSARDSQNSGNTIYF
CDR3nt: TGCAGTGCTAGAGATAGCCAGAACTCTGGAAACACCATATATTTT
v_gene: TRBV20-1
j_gene: TRBJ1-3
abundance: many
d_gene: -

CDR3aa: CASSPPVGELFF
CDR3nt: TGTGCCAGCAGTCCCCCGGTCGGGGAGCTGTTTTTT
v_gene: TRBV28
j_gene: TRBJ2-2
abundance: few
d_gene: -

CDR3aa: CASSPMGQYNEQFF
CDR3nt: TGTGCCAGCAGTCCCATGGGACAGTACAATGAGCAGTTCTTC
v_gene: TRBV27
j_gene: TRBJ2-1
abundance: many
d_gene: TRBD1

CDR3aa: CASSLAPRGVETQYF
CDR3nt: TGTGCCAGCAGCTTAGCTCCTCGGGGGGTAGAGACCCAGTACTTC
v_gene: TRBV7-9
j_gene: TRBJ2-5
abundance: -
d_gene: TRBD2

CDR3aa: CASSQEAGTRVSYEQYF
CDR3nt: TGCGCCAGCAGCCAAGAAGCGGGTACAAGGGTCTCCTACGAGCAGTACTTC
v_gene: TRBV4-3
j_gene: TRBJ2-7
abundance: -
d_gene: -

CDR3aa: CASSLGGDSYEQYF
CDR3nt: TGCGCCAGCAGCTTGGGCGGAGATTCCTACGAGCAGTACTTC
v_gene: TRBV5-1
j_gene: TRBJ2-7
abundance: -
d_gene: -

CDR3aa: CASSWTVSVSYEQYF
CDR3nt: TGCGCCAGCAGCTGGACGGTGTCCGTCTCCTACGAGCAGTACTTC
v_gene: TRBV5-1
j_gene: TRBJ2-7
abundance: -
d_gene: -

CDR3aa: CASSLPYVSYEQFF
CDR3nt: TGTGCCAGCAGTTTACCTTATGTTAGCTATGAGCAGTTCTTC
v_gene: TRBV27
j_gene: TRBJ2-1
abundance: -
d_gene: -

CDR3aa: CSANLHGTQYF
CDR3nt: TGCAGTGCGAACCTGCACGGGACCCAGTACTTC
v_gene: TRBV20-1
j_gene: TRBJ2-5
abundance: -
d_gene: -